This is a list of T cell receptor beta chains from one sample in a study of shared clonotypes between healthy human individuals. Profiled with immunoSEQ multiplex PCR; TCRdb holds only in-frame clones, not every one. In the table there are about 2.4 million clones, 80% to 95% of which are singletons. The sequenced material came from naive CD4+ T cells from PBMCs. These receptors were obtained from a man younger than 35 in good health. Some clones in this sample may be carry-over from other donors' samples. CDR3s include the opening cysteine and the closing phenylalanine or tryptophan. D genes are given only for firm matches.

TRBV7-3,TRBJ2-2,TRBD1,CATRVVQGVTGELFF
TRBV9,TRBJ1-2,TRBD1,CASSTGVNYGYTF
TRBV18,TRBJ2-3,NA,CASSPVGNTDTQYF
TRBV7-8,TRBJ1-5,TRBD1,CASSLGAGGWGNQPQHF
TRBV5-4,TRBJ2-7,TRBD1,CASSWDRANSYEQYF
TRBV9,TRBJ2-2,TRBD1,CASSVLGQAPTGELFF
TRBV5-1,TRBJ2-2,NA,CASSPQDTGELFF
TRBV29-1,TRBJ2-7,TRBD2,CSVGGLAGRSEQYF
TRBV2,TRBJ1-2,TRBD1,CASSGPGQGNYGYTF
TRBV5-4,TRBJ2-1,NA,CASSLSRDLYNEQFF
TRBV19,TRBJ2-1,TRBD2,CASSTIGTSGRGDYNEQFF
TRBV5-1,TRBJ2-3,TRBD1,CASSSTPQGVTDTQYF
TRBV27,TRBJ2-7,TRBD2,CASSRGLADYLGGQYF
TRBV4-1,TRBJ2-1,NA,CASSQDRSGSYNEQFF
TRBV5-1,TRBJ2-7,NA,CASSLIVGAPSYEQYF
TRBV28,TRBJ1-5,NA,CASSFPGTESNQPQHF
TRBV7-2,TRBJ1-3,NA,CASSLESGNTIYF
TRBV7-9,TRBJ1-5,TRBD1,CASSPGGQGAYSNQPQHF
TRBV5-1,TRBJ2-7,TRBD2,CASSLAGREGSYEQYF
TRBV28,TRBJ1-5,NA,CASFQSLWGPLGNQPQHF
TRBV7-3,TRBJ2-2,NA,CASSPPGGGGELFF
TRBV28,TRBJ1-5,NA,CASSPSLRGVGNQPQHF
TRBV10-1,TRBJ2-5,TRBD1,CASSAGGLETQYF
TRBV7-2,TRBJ2-5,NA,CASTPIPLTGGGETQYF
TRBV5-5,TRBJ1-4,NA,CASTPAREGTNEKLFF
TRBV4-3,TRBJ2-7,NA,CASSQDRRTRAYEQYF
TRBV6-5,TRBJ2-7,NA,CASRRRQGSDEQYF
TRBV7-3,TRBJ2-1,TRBD2,CASSLRGLAGSNEQFF
TRBV14,TRBJ1-1,NA,CASSQLGAGTTEAFF
TRBV23-1,TRBJ2-5,TRBD1,CASSQTGTVYF
TRBV7-9,TRBJ2-7,NA,CASTNPSRHEQYF
TRBV6-4,TRBJ2-2,NA,CASRVAANTGELFF
TRBV5-1,TRBJ2-5,NA,CASSLGGGQETQYF
TRBV7-2,TRBJ2-7,NA,CASSSRHFIDEQYF
TRBV2,TRBJ2-5,NA,CASTSRAGETQYF
TRBV7-2,TRBJ2-1,NA,CASSLGSGLTVHEQFF
TRBV4-1,NA,TRBD2,CASSLRGGAGYEQYF